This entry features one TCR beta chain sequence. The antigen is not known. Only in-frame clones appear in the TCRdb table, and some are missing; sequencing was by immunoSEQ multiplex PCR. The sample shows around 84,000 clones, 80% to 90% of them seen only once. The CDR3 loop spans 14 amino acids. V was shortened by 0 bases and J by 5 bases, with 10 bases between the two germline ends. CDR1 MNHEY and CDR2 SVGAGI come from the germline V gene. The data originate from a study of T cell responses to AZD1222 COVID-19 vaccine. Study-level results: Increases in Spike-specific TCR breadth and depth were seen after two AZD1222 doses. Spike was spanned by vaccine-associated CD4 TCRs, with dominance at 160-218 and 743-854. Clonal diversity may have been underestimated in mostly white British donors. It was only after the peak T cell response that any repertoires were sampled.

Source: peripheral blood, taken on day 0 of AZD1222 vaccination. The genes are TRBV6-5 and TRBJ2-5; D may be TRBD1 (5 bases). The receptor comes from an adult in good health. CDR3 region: CASSYSDTSETQYF. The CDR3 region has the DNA TGTGCCAGCAGTTACTCGGACACCTCTGAGACCCAGTACTTC.